What follows are 28 T cell receptor beta chains derived from one specimen sequenced in a study of blood T cell repertoires in COVID-19. The data were produced by immunoSEQ multiplex PCR, yet TCRdb's version contains in-frame clones alone and is incomplete. The data contain 85,000 to 90,000 clones, 91% of them seen just once; the ten biggest clones take up 2.3%. The sequencing input was peripheral blood. These receptors came from a human donor with active COVID-19. The donor label of this sample is uncertain.

The chain uses TRBV9 and TRBJ1-5; D gene uncertain. CDR1 is SGDLS, CDR2 YYNGEE, per germline. Trimming shortened V by 4 bases and J by 4 bases, and 15 bases separated the two germline ends. The CDR3 spans 15 residues. The CDR3 loop is CASSPRAGMNQPQHF. CDR3 DNA sequence: TGTGCCAGCAGCCCTCGCGCGGGGATGAATCAGCCCCAGCATTTT. Combining the CDR3 with reference TRBV9 and TRBJ1-5 gives the whole variable domain DSGVTQTPKHLITATGQRVTLRCSPRSGDLSVYWYQQSLDQGLQFLIQYYNGEERAKGNILERFSAQQFPDLHSELNLSSLELGDSALYFCASSPRAGMNQPQHFGDGTRLSIL.

The chain joins TRBV4-3 to TRBJ2-1, with D maybe TRBD2 (5 bases). This CDR3 spans 15 amino acids. Germline loops: CDR1 LGHNA, CDR2 YSLEER. The V and J ends lost 4 bases and 1 base respectively, with 11 bases between them. CDR3 nucleotide sequence: TGCGCCAGCAGCCGAGGGCTAGAGTCCTACAATGAGCAGTTCTTC. Its translation is CASSRGLESYNEQFF.

The rearrangement joins TRBV15 to TRBJ2-3; weak D call: TRBD1 (6 bases). Germline lookup yields CDR1 LNHNV and CDR2 YYDKDF (reference sequence). The V end was cut by 5 bases, the J end by 2 bases, with 14 bases between. The length of the CDR3 is 15 residues. This chain's CDR3 is CATSESRGFTDTQYF. CDR3 in DNA: TGTGCCACCAGCGAGTCCAGGGGTTTCACAGATACGCAGTATTTT.

The chain has TRBV12-3 or TRBV12-4 and TRBJ1-1; D remains ambiguous. The CDR3 is 13 residues long. V lost 3 bases and J 2 bases, leaving 7 bases between the germline ends. Here the CDR3 reads CASSFQLNTEAFF. CDR3 nucleotides: TGTGCCAGCAGTTTTCAGTTAAACACTGAAGCTTTCTTT.

Of note for this clone: The junction differs from germline at one of its ends, possibly a read error. V is TRBV6-2 or TRBV6-3 and J is TRBJ2-7, with 13 bases aligning to TRBD2. The CDR3 is made up of 13 amino acids. Germline V gene data show CDR1 as MNHEY and CDR2 as SVGEGT. CDR3 nucleotides: TGTGCCAGCAGTACCCTCGGGACTAGCGGGGTGAGATTC. It yields the protein CASSTLGTSGVRF.

The chain carries TRBV7-9 and TRBJ2-1, with D tentatively TRBD1 (6 bases). Germline CDR1 reads SEHNR; CDR2 reads FQNEAQ (reference sequence). V was pared by 6 bases and J by 4 bases, with 10 bases between. This CDR3 has 13 residues. The CDR3 DNA is TGTGCCAGCAGAGAGGGGGTTTACAATGAGCAGTTCTTC. This encodes CASREGVYNEQFF.

This clone appeared a few times. J is TRBJ1-6 and V is TRBV7-9; 10 nucleotides agree with TRBD1. The length of the CDR3 is 15 residues. The trim removed 6 bases at V and 6 bases at J, leaving 5 bases unmatched. Germline lookup yields CDR1 SEHNR and CDR2 FQNEAQ (reference sequence). CDR3 region: CASRYGTGANSPLHF. The CDR3 DNA reads as TGTGCCAGCAGATACGGGACAGGGGCTAATTCACCCCTCCACTTT.

The chain employs TRBV9 and TRBJ1-2, with D unclear. Trimming removed 3 bases from V and 6 bases from J, with 12 bases in between. The CDR3 covers 13 residues. Germline V CDR1 and CDR2: SGDLS, YYNGEE. The CDR3, as DNA: TGTGCCAGCAGCGGAGGTGTACGGGATGGCTACACCTTC. Amino acids: CASSGGVRDGYTF. Combining the CDR3 with reference TRBV9 and TRBJ1-2 gives the whole variable domain DSGVTQTPKHLITATGQRVTLRCSPRSGDLSVYWYQQSLDQGLQFLIQYYNGEERAKGNILERFSAQQFPDLHSELNLSSLELGDSALYFCASSGGVRDGYTFGSGTRLTVV.

This chain uses TRBV29-1 with TRBJ1-4, with a weak D call TRBD1 (5 bases). CDR3 length equals 12 residues. Germline V gives CDR1 SQVTM, CDR2 ANQGSEA. V was cut by 6 bases and J by 3 bases, with 8 bases left in between. The CDR3 is CSVQQANEKLFF. CDR3 in DNA: TGCAGCGTACAACAGGCTAATGAAAAACTGTTTTTT.

The rearrangement uses TRBV19 and TRBJ2-7; the match to TRBD1 covers 7 bases. Germline V CDR1 and CDR2: LNHDA, SQIVND (reference sequence). Losses at the gene ends were 3 bases for V and 2 bases for J; bases not matched to a gene: 4. The length of the CDR3 is 14 residues. The CDR3 protein is CASSIRDSTYEQYF. As DNA, the CDR3 is TGTGCCAGTAGTATCCGGGACAGTACCTACGAGCAGTACTTC.

This clone appeared once. This rearrangement joins TRBV27 to TRBJ2-1; 14 bases fit TRBD2. The germline CDR1 and CDR2 sequences are MNHEY and SMNVEV (reference sequence). The trim removed 6 bases at V and 10 bases at J, leaving 8 bases unmatched. The CDR3 is 15 amino acids. The CDR3 sequence: CASSLTSGGVVEQFF. CDR3 sequence (DNA): TGTGCCAGCAGCCTGACTAGCGGGGGGGTGGTGGAGCAGTTCTTC.

The rearrangement joins TRBV4-1 to TRBJ1-6; D possibly corresponds to TRBD1 (5 bases). There are 18 residues in the CDR3. Trimming took off 5 bases at V and 7 bases at J, with 24 bases between the two ends. Germline V lookup: CDR1 MGHRA, CDR2 YSYEKL. The CDR3 is CASSALGLGEILNSPLHF. The CDR3 coding sequence is TGCGCCAGCAGCGCACTCGGGCTAGGGGAAATATTGAATTCACCCCTCCACTTT.

This chain connects TRBV6-5 to TRBJ2-7; D uncertain. The CDR3 length is 14 residues. CDR1 MNHEY and CDR2 SVGAGI come from the germline V gene. The V and J ends lost 5 bases and 0 bases respectively, with 11 bases between them. Here the CDR3 reads CASSLTYSSYEQYF. The DNA of the CDR3 is TGTGCCAGCAGTCTGACATACAGCTCCTACGAGCAGTACTTC.

The chain employs TRBV11-3 and TRBJ2-1, with TRBD1 matching over 7 bases. The V segment lost 5 bases and the J segment 0 bases; nucleotides outside the gene matches: 1. This CDR3 contains 14 residues. CDR1 is SGHNT, CDR2 YENEEA, per germline. DNA of the CDR3: TGTGCCAGCAGCCCAGGGGGCTCCTACAATGAGCAGTTCTTC. Encoded protein: CASSPGGSYNEQFF.

This rearrangement joins TRBV29-1 to TRBJ2-1, with 10 bases aligning to TRBD1. V gave up 6 bases and J gave up 3 bases; unmatched junction bases: 5. Germline CDR1 SQVTM, CDR2 ANQGSEA. This CDR3 spans 14 amino acids. CDR3 sequence reads: CSVTGTGDYNEQFF. The CDR3 bases are TGCAGCGTCACCGGGACAGGGGACTACAATGAGCAGTTCTTC.

The genes are TRBV5-1 and TRBJ2-5, with 9 bases identical to TRBD1. This CDR3 comprises 18 residues. The ends lost 4 bases at V and 1 base at J; junction bases unmatched: 14. The germline CDR1 and CDR2 sequences are SGHRS and YFSETQ. The CDR3 protein is CASSARPGQGRLQETQYF. The CDR3 DNA sequence: TGCGCCAGCAGCGCCAGACCGGGACAGGGACGACTCCAAGAGACCCAGTACTTC.

This sequence joins TRBV28 and TRBJ2-3; tentative D call: TRBD1 (6 bases). V was shortened by 6 bases and J by 1 base, with 11 bases between the two germline ends. The CDR3 has 14 residues. Germline values: CDR1 MDHEN, CDR2 SYDVKM. The chain's CDR3 is CASRRGGGTDTQYF. The CDR3 nucleotides read TGTGCCAGCAGGCGAGGGGGAGGCACAGATACGCAGTATTTT.

The rearrangement uses TRBV6-1 and TRBJ1-5; 9 bases align to TRBD1. CDR3 size: 18 residues. V lost 2 bases, J lost 1 base, and 9 bases stayed unmatched. Germline V gives CDR1 MNHNS, CDR2 SASEGT. The CDR3 sequence: CASSERTGAGESNQPQHF. DNA of the CDR3: TGTGCCAGCAGTGAACGGACAGGGGCGGGAGAAAGCAATCAGCCCCAGCATTTT.

The V call is TRBV29-1, the J call TRBJ1-2, with D possibly being TRBD1 (6 bases). Per germline, CDR1 SQVTM and CDR2 ANQGSEA. The CDR3 is made up of 13 amino acids. Trimming removed 8 bases at V and 4 bases at J, with 17 bases between. The CDR3 spells CSTRSGDGYGYTF. The CDR3 DNA reads as TGCAGCACACGTTCAGGGGACGGCTATGGCTACACCTTC.

J is TRBJ1-5 and V is TRBV18, with 8 positions matching TRBD1. CDR1 and CDR2 from the germline V gene are KGHSH and LQKENI. CDR3 length: 17 amino acids. V lost 3 bases to trimming and J lost 2 bases; unmatched junction nucleotides: 9. The CDR3 nucleotides are TGTGCCAGCTCACCCCCGCCGACAGGGGTCGGCAATCAGCCCCAGCATTTT. Protein sequence: CASSPPPTGVGNQPQHF.

The CDR3 protein is CVRSFGSEGHTGELFF. The CDR3 coding sequence is TGTGTCAGAAGCTTCGGGAGCGAGGGCCACACCGGGGAGCTGTTTTTT. The rearrangement links TRBV7-5 to TRBJ2-2; the table gives TRBD2 as D, unverified against the DNA. TRBV7-5 is an annotated pseudogene. This CDR3 comprises 16 residues.

This clone has only one observation. DNA for the CDR3: TGCGCCAGCAGCTCACCAGGGACAGGGCCGTACGAGCAGTACTTC. Its protein is CASSSPGTGPYEQYF. The V gene is TRBV5-1, the J gene TRBJ2-7, with 9 bases that match TRBD1. The CDR3 covers 15 residues. The V gene end was trimmed by 3 bases and the J gene end by 4 bases; junction bases not matched to a gene: 8. The germline V gene encodes CDR1 SGHRS and CDR2 YFSETQ.

This rearrangement joins TRBV7-6 to TRBJ1-6; 7 positions agree with TRBD1. Germline V CDR1 and CDR2: SGHVS, FNYEAQ. The CDR3 runs to 15 residues. V trimming: 2 bases; J trimming: 7 bases; junction bases outside the gene matches: 5. The CDR3 coding sequence is TGTGCCAGCAGCTTAAGACAGGGATGGAATTCACCCCTCCACTTT. This sequence encodes CASSLRQGWNSPLHF. The whole variable domain, filled in from reference TRBV7-6 and TRBJ1-6, reads GAGVSQSPRYKVTKRGQDVALRCDPISGHVSLYWYRQALGQGPEFLTYFNYEAQQDKSGLPNDRFSAERPEGSISTLTIQRTEQRDSAMYRCASSLRQGWNSPLHFGNGTRLTVT.

The chain employs TRBV19 and TRBJ1-1, with D possibly being TRBD1 (5 bases). This CDR3 contains 14 residues. V lost 7 bases to trimming and J lost 4 bases, with 16 bases between them. Germline V gene data show CDR1 as LNHDA and CDR2 as SQIVND (reference sequence). In DNA, the CDR3 is TGTGCCAGTACCATAGGTATCGGGGGCACTGAAGCTTTCTTT. This codes for CASTIGIGGTEAFF.

This clone was recorded only once. The rearrangement uses TRBV4-1 and TRBJ1-2; D gene unclear. V gave up 1 base and J gave up 4 bases, with 16 bases separating them. The CDR3 totals 16 residues. The germline gives CDR1 MGHRA, CDR2 YSYEKL. The CDR3 region is CASSQVIPTRFYGYTF. The CDR3 region has the DNA TGCGCCAGCAGCCAAGTTATTCCGACAAGGTTCTATGGCTACACCTTC.

This clone was detected once. The chain links TRBV25-1 to TRBJ1-1; tentative D call: TRBD1 (5 bases). The germline V gene has CDR1 MGHDK and CDR2 SYGVNS. Trimming removed 2 bases at V and 5 bases at J, with 9 bases between. The CDR3 has 13 amino acids. As DNA, the CDR3 is TGTGCCAGCAGTGAAGGGGGGAGGACTGAAGCTTTCTTT. Translating it yields CASSEGGRTEAFF.

The CDR3 region is CASSFYTGTGGEWNYGYTF. Here the CDR3 DNA reads TGTGCCAGCAGCTTTTATACCGGGACAGGGGGCGAGTGGAACTATGGCTACACCTTC. V usage is TRBV5-5 and J usage is TRBJ1-2, with TRBD1 matching 12 bases. The CDR3 covers 19 residues. Unmatched junction bases numbered 13, after V lost 2 bases and J lost 2 bases. Germline values: CDR1 SGHKS, CDR2 YYEKEE (reference sequence).

The gene calls are TRBV7-9 and TRBJ2-1; 8 nucleotides agree with TRBD2. The germline V gene encodes CDR1 SEHNR and CDR2 FQNEAQ (reference sequence). V shed 3 bases and J 5 bases; nucleotides not matched to a gene: 3. CDR3 length: 14 residues. The CDR3 sequence is CASSFAGGDNEQFF. The CDR3 nucleotides are TGTGCCAGCAGCTTTGCGGGGGGTGACAATGAGCAGTTCTTC.